This TCR beta chain was sequenced during a study of T cell changes during pregnancy in multiple sclerosis (dated by TCRdb to the late 2010s). Study-level background: In women with multiple sclerosis, the researchers looked at how the T cell repertoire shifted as pregnancy progressed.

Comments on this clone: It lacks a known antigen. One base away there is no much larger clone; base qualities are not given.

CDR1 and CDR2 were assigned from the germline V gene as SGDLS and YYNGEE. Deletion took 0 bases off V and 0 bases off J, with a span of 16 bases between the germline ends. The CDR3 holds 18 amino acids from the cysteine to the phenylalanine. Here the CDR3 DNA is all that survives: 54 bases in frame from base 1. Libraries were constructed by the immunoSEQ multiplex PCR assay. TCRdb took this table from immuneACCESS and kept in-frame rearrangements with V and J called. Such tables lack part of the clones; where checked against another copy, unresolved V genes explain under half of the gap, and the rest is unexplained. This sample is represented by about 75,000 clones; nearly 95% of them were singletons. In total, the top ten clones hold roughly 0.14% of the sample.

This sample comprised CD4+ T cells from peripheral blood mononuclear cells, obtained after pregnancy. The receptor was isolated from a female donor with multiple sclerosis, enrolled in a pregnancy study. The chain is encoded by TRBV9 joined to TRBJ2-4; the D gene is possibly TRBD1, with 6 bases matching. The sequence in DNA is TGTGCCAGCAGCGTAGACCCTCGGGCAGGGGTAGCCAAAAACATTCAGTACTTC. It is translated as CASSVDPRAGVAKNIQYF.